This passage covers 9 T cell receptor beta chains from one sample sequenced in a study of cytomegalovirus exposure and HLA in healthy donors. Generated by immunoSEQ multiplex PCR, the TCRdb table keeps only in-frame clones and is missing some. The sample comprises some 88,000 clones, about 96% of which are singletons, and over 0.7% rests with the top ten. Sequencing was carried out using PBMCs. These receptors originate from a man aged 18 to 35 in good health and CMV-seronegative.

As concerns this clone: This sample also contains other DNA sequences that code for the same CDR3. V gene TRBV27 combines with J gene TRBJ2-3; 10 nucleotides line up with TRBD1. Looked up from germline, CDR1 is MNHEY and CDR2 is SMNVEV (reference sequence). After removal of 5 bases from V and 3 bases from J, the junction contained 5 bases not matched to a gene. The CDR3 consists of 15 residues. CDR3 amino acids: CASSPWDRGTDTQYF. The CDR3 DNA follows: TGTGCCAGCAGTCCGTGGGACAGGGGTACAGATACGCAGTATTTT.

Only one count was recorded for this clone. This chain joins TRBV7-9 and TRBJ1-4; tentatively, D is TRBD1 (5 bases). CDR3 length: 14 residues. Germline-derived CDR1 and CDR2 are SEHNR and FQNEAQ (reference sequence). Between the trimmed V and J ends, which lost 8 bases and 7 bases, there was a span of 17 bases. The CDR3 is CASGDLTRGEKLFF. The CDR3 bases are TGTGCCAGCGGGGATCTAACAAGGGGTGAAAAACTGTTTTTT.

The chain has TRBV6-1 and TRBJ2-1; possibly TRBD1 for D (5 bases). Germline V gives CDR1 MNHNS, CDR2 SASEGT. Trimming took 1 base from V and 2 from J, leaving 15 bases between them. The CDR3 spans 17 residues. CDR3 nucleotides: TGTGCCAGCAGTGAAGTTCCCCCCCAGGGTGCCTACAATGAGCAGTTCTTC. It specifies CASSEVPPQGAYNEQFF.

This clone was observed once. CDR3 amino acids: CASSQTGGGGEQYV. CDR3 DNA: TGTGCCAGCTCACAGACGGGAGGGGGGGGCGAGCAGTACGTC. The V and J genes are TRBV18 and TRBJ2-7; TRBD2 matches at 8 bases. The CDR3 consists of 14 residues. The germline V gene has CDR1 KGHSH and CDR2 LQKENI. V shed 4 bases, J shed 6 bases, and the junction held 8 bases outside the gene matches.

CDR3: CASSRGTGEMETQYF. The CDR3 DNA reads TGTGCCAGCAGCCGTGGGACAGGGGAGATGGAGACCCAGTACTTC. The chain recombines TRBV6-5 with TRBJ2-5, with 10 nucleotides matching TRBD1. V gave up 6 bases and J gave up 5 bases; unmatched junction bases: 9. This CDR3 comprises 15 residues. Germline V CDR1 and CDR2: MNHEY, SVGAGI.

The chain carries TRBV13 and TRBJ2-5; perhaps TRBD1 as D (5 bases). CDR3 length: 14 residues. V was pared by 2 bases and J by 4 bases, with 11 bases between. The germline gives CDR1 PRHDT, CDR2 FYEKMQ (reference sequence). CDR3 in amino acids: CASSLQGLGETQYF. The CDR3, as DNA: TGTGCCAGCAGCTTACAGGGTCTTGGAGAGACCCAGTACTTC.

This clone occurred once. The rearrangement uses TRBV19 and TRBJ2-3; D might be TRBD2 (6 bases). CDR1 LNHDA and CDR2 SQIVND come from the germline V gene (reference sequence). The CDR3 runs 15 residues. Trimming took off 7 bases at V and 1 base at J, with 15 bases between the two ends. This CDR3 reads CASMDWGEGTDTQYF. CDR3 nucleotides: TGTGCCAGTATGGACTGGGGGGAGGGCACAGATACGCAGTATTTT.

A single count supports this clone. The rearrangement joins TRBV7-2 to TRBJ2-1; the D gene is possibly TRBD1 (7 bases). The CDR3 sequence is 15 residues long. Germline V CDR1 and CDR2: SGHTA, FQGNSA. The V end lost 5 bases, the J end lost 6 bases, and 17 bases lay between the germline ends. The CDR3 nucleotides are TGTGCCAGCAGCCAGGGGGGACGGCGTAGCAATGAGCAGTTCTTC. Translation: CASSQGGRRSNEQFF.

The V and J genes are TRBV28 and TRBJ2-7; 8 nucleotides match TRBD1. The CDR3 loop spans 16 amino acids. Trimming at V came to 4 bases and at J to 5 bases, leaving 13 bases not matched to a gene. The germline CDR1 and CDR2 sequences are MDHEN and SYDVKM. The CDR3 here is CASSSDRKDRAHEQYF. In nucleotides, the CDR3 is TGTGCCAGCAGTTCCGACAGAAAGGACAGGGCTCACGAGCAGTACTTC.